These 31 T cell receptor beta chains came from one sample sequenced in a study of blood T cell repertoires in COVID-19. Assay used: immunoSEQ multiplex PCR; TCRdb lists only in-frame clones, some missing. The sample holds nearly 200,000 clones, approximately 81% seen once. The sequenced sample consisted of peripheral blood. The receptor source for this set is a human donor in a cohort sampled during active COVID-19.

The rearrangement uses TRBV3-1 (or the pseudogene TRBV3-2) and TRBJ2-7; D remains unclear. Germline V gene sequence: CDR1 LGHDT, CDR2 YNNKEL (reference sequence). This CDR3 spans 15 amino acids. The V end lost 5 bases, the J end lost 5 bases, and 19 bases lay between the germline ends. Here the CDR3 reads CASSSNRVKPHEQYF. CDR3 coding DNA: TGTGCCAGCAGCTCCAACCGGGTCAAGCCCCACGAGCAGTACTTC.

The chain couples TRBV12-3 or TRBV12-4 to TRBJ1-6; possibly TRBD1 for D (5 bases). Between the trimmed V and J ends, which lost 6 bases and 7 bases, there was a span of 10 bases. This CDR3 comprises 13 residues. CDR3 nucleotides: TGTGCCAGCAGCCCACACAGGAATTCACCCCTCCACTTT. As protein: CASSPHRNSPLHF.

The rearrangement uses TRBV7-8 and TRBJ2-7, with D maybe TRBD1 (5 bases). The length of the CDR3 is 15 residues. From germline, CDR1 is SGHVS and CDR2 FQNEAQ. V shed 5 bases and J shed 3 bases, with 17 bases lying between them. The chain's CDR3 is CASSPRRTTNYEQYF. CDR3 nucleotide sequence: TGTGCCAGCAGCCCCCGCCGGACAACTAACTACGAGCAGTACTTC.

The rearrangement joins TRBV6-4 to TRBJ2-3; 8 bases match TRBD2. The CDR3 loop spans 14 amino acids. Trimming removed 5 bases from V and 2 bases from J; junction bases left unmatched: 3. Germline CDR1 is MRHNA and CDR2 is SNTAGT. The CDR3: CASSSGLVTDTQYF. CDR3 DNA: TGTGCCAGCAGTTCGGGACTAGTCACAGATACGCAGTATTTT.

In DNA, the CDR3 is TGTGCCAGCAAAGTACAGAGCCTTAATGAAAAACTGTTTTTT. Amino acid sequence: CASKVQSLNEKLFF. This sequence joins TRBV28 and TRBJ1-4; D is ambiguous. Trimming pared 7 bases from V and 4 bases from J, leaving 13 bases between. CDR1 and CDR2 from the germline V gene are MDHEN and SYDVKM. The CDR3 runs to 14 residues.

The V and J genes are TRBV5-1 and TRBJ2-5; 13 bases map to TRBD2. Losses at the gene ends were 4 bases for V and 3 bases for J; bases not matched to a gene: 3. CDR1 is SGHRS, CDR2 YFSETQ, per germline. This CDR3 has 15 amino acids. The CDR3 DNA reads TGCGCCAGCAGCACACTAGCGGGGGGGGAAGAGACCCAGTACTTC. Translated: CASSTLAGGEETQYF.

The gene calls are TRBV28 and TRBJ1-5; 9 bases are a match to TRBD1. V trimming: 6 bases; J trimming: 16 bases; junction bases outside the gene matches: 7. Germline V gives CDR1 MDHEN, CDR2 SYDVKM. This CDR3 has 11 residues. The CDR3 DNA follows: TGTGCCAGCAGGGGTAACAGGGGGCAACATTTT. Protein product: CASRGNRGQHF. Based on the CDR3 plus reference TRBV28 and TRBJ1-5, the full variable domain is DVKVTQSSRYLVKRTGEKVFLECVQDMDHENMFWYRQDPGLGLRLIYFSYDVKMKEKGDIPEGYSVSREKKERFSLILESASTNQTSMYLCASRGNRGQHFGDGTRLSIL.

This chain joins TRBV19 and TRBJ2-4; maybe TRBD2 (5 bases). Trimming removed 2 bases from V and 6 bases from J, with 14 bases in between. The CDR3 sequence is 15 residues long. The V gene's germline CDR1 is LNHDA and CDR2 SQIVND (reference sequence). CDR3 residues: CASSISGLAGNIQYF. The CDR3 DNA reads as TGTGCCAGTAGTATAAGTGGCCTAGCCGGAAACATTCAGTACTTC.

The chain uses TRBV18 and TRBJ1-4, with D possibly TRBD1 on 6 matching bases. Trimming took 6 bases from V and 5 from J, leaving 10 bases between them. The CDR3 is 13 residues long. Germline CDR1 and CDR2: KGHSH and LQKENI. DNA for the CDR3: TGTGCCAGCTCGATACAGGGCAATGAAAAACTGTTTTTT. Translating gives CASSIQGNEKLFF.

The genes are TRBV5-6 and TRBJ2-2; 7 bases are a match to TRBD1. This CDR3 comprises 14 residues. The V segment lost 2 bases and the J segment 5 bases; nucleotides outside the gene matches: 3. CDR1 SGHDT and CDR2 YYEEEE come from the germline V gene. The DNA of the CDR3 is TGTGCCAGCAGCTTCAGGGGGTTTACCGGGGAGCTGTTTTTT. Translating gives CASSFRGFTGELFF.

In this sample, this clone turned up once. An end of the junction differs from the germline gene, which may be a read error. CDR3 protein: CAWTPGGNQPQHF. In DNA form, the CDR3 reads TGTGCCTGGACCCCGGGGGGGAATCAACCCCAGCATTTT. V is TRBV30 and J is TRBJ1-5; D perhaps matches TRBD1 (5 bases). The CDR3 is made up of 13 amino acids. The germline V gene has CDR1 GTSNPN and CDR2 SVGIG (reference sequence).

J is TRBJ2-3 and V is TRBV28; D is possibly TRBD2 (7 bases). Trimming stripped 6 bases from V and 1 base from J, with 17 bases between. The length of the CDR3 is 16 residues. CDR1 is MDHEN, CDR2 SYDVKM, per germline. The CDR3 coding sequence is TGTGCCAGCAGGGAGGGGGGGCTGGTGCGCACAGATACGCAGTATTTT. Translation: CASREGGLVRTDTQYF.

This chain joins TRBV19 and TRBJ1-1; TRBD1 matches 8 bases. The germline V gene has CDR1 LNHDA and CDR2 SQIVND (reference sequence). With V trimmed by 4 bases and J by 6 bases, 7 bases remained unmatched. This CDR3 comprises 14 residues. The CDR3 DNA reads as TGTGCCAGTAGTACACTTCAGGGGGCCCCTGAAGCTTTCTTT. Its translation is CASSTLQGAPEAFF. Combining the CDR3 with reference TRBV19 and TRBJ1-1 gives the whole variable domain DGGITQSPKYLFRKEGQNVTLSCEQNLNHDAMYWYRQDPGQGLRLIYYSQIVNDFQKGDIAEGYSVSREKKESFPLTVTSAQKNPTAFYLCASSTLQGAPEAFFGQGTRLTVV.

This clone was observed once. The chain joins TRBV29-1 to TRBJ1-2; 8 bases are a match to TRBD1. Trimming removed 4 bases from V and 7 bases from J; junction bases left unmatched: 14. Germline V gene lookup returns CDR1 SQVTM and CDR2 ANQGSEA. CDR3 length: 15 residues. CDR3 protein: CSVGDRGSVSGGYTF. DNA of the CDR3: TGCAGCGTTGGAGACAGGGGATCGGTGTCGGGTGGCTACACCTTC.

The rearrangement uses TRBV2 and TRBJ2-2; 8 bases are a match to TRBD1. CDR1 and CDR2 (germline): SNHLY, FYNNEI. This CDR3 has 13 amino acids. V shed 8 bases and J 8 bases; nucleotides not matched to a gene: 7. CDR3 loop: CASSTGVRGELFF. CDR3 nucleotides: TGTGCCAGCTCGACAGGGGTTAGGGGGGAGCTGTTTTTT.

In its sample, this clone was seen a few times. The chain joins TRBV4-1 to TRBJ2-7; the match to TRBD1 covers 9 bases. The J segment lost 1 base and the V segment lost 0 bases, leaving 7 bases of the junction unmatched. From germline, CDR1 is MGHRA and CDR2 YSYEKL. The CDR3 contains 17 residues. The CDR3 loop is CASSQEGQGLGSYEQYF. The DNA for the CDR3 is TGCGCCAGCAGCCAAGAGGGACAGGGTCTTGGATCCTACGAGCAGTACTTC.

The chain has TRBV7-9 and TRBJ1-4, with 8 bases matching TRBD1. The CDR3 sequence is 15 residues long. Looked up from germline, CDR1 is SEHNR and CDR2 is FQNEAQ (reference sequence). The V gene end was trimmed by 5 bases and the J gene end by 5 bases; junction bases not matched to a gene: 7. The CDR3 sequence is CASSSRTGWNEKLFF. CDR3 nucleotides: TGTGCCAGCAGCAGTCGGACAGGGTGGAATGAAAAACTGTTTTTT.

The chain combines TRBV25-1 with TRBJ2-1; D perhaps matches TRBD2 (5 bases). V was clipped by 4 bases and J by 1 base, with 14 bases between them. Germline V CDR1 and CDR2: MGHDK, SYGVNS. This CDR3 spans 16 amino acids. CDR3 DNA sequence: TGTGCCAGCAGTGCGGGGTTACGGGGTTCCTACAATGAGCAGTTCTTC. This gives the protein CASSAGLRGSYNEQFF.

The V call is TRBV11-2, the J call TRBJ1-1; no definite D call. The CDR3 contains 14 residues. Germline V lookup: CDR1 SGHAT, CDR2 FQNNGV. Trimming shortened V by 1 base and J by 5 bases, and 11 bases separated the two germline ends. CDR3 DNA sequence: TGTGCCAGCAGCTTAGGGGCGGGGAAGACTGAAGCTTTCTTT. Encoded protein: CASSLGAGKTEAFF.

The V gene is TRBV19, the J gene TRBJ1-4; D is possibly TRBD1 (6 bases). Germline V gene lookup returns CDR1 LNHDA and CDR2 SQIVND (reference sequence). V was pared by 7 bases and J by 5 bases, with 11 bases between. The CDR3 extends over 13 amino acids. The CDR3 sequence: CASKRQVNEKLFF. CDR3 DNA: TGTGCCAGTAAGCGACAGGTGAATGAAAAACTGTTTTTT.

This chain joins TRBV28 and TRBJ2-3; TRBD2 matches at 12 bases. The J segment lost 3 bases and the V segment lost 6 bases, leaving 7 bases of the junction unmatched. The CDR3 extends over 16 amino acids. Germline V gene data show CDR1 as MDHEN and CDR2 as SYDVKM. CDR3 protein: CASRAPTSGRTDTQYF. The CDR3 DNA follows: TGTGCCAGCAGGGCCCCGACTAGCGGGAGAACAGATACGCAGTATTTT. Supplemented by reference TRBV28 and TRBJ2-3, the full variable domain reads DVKVTQSSRYLVKRTGEKVFLECVQDMDHENMFWYRQDPGLGLRLIYFSYDVKMKEKGDIPEGYSVSREKKERFSLILESASTNQTSMYLCASRAPTSGRTDTQYFGPGTRLTVL.

The CDR3 protein is CASSQGTGLYEQYF. The CDR3 nucleotides are TGCGCCAGCAGCCAGGGGACAGGGCTCTACGAGCAGTACTTC. The chain joins TRBV4-1 to TRBJ2-7, with 9 bases fitting TRBD1. CDR1 and CDR2 from the germline V gene are MGHRA and YSYEKL. Germline trimming cut 3 bases from V and 3 bases from J; bases unmatched to any gene: 3. This CDR3 has 14 residues.

V is TRBV14 and J is TRBJ2-1, with a weak D call TRBD2 (5 bases). The CDR3 totals 13 residues. V dropped 4 bases and J dropped 8 bases, with 12 bases sitting between them. Germline lookup yields CDR1 SGHDN and CDR2 FVKESK. The CDR3 protein is CASSLWSGDEQFF. Written as DNA, the CDR3 is TGTGCCAGCAGCCTTTGGTCCGGGGATGAGCAGTTCTTC.

The chain is built from TRBV19 and TRBJ1-6, with D unclear. CDR3 size: 13 residues. V lost 3 bases and J 8 bases, leaving 8 bases between the germline ends. Germline V CDR1 and CDR2: LNHDA, SQIVND (reference sequence). The CDR3 DNA is TGTGCCAGTAGTATTGGACTGGATTCACCCCTCCACTTT. Its protein is CASSIGLDSPLHF.

The chain recombines TRBV24-1 with TRBJ1-5, with D uncertain. Between the trimmed V and J ends, which lost 4 bases and 3 bases, there was a span of 15 bases. The CDR3 spans 16 residues. Germline V gene lookup returns CDR1 KGHDR and CDR2 SFDVKD. CDR3 sequence reads: CATSDRSVPNNQPQHF. CDR3 coding DNA: TGTGCCACCAGTGACCGGTCTGTCCCTAACAATCAGCCCCAGCATTTT.

As DNA, the CDR3 is TGTGCCAGCAGCGGACCGGGACAGGGAGGTTCTACTAATGAAAAACTGTTTTTT. Amino acids: CASSGPGQGGSTNEKLFF. This chain links TRBV7-6 with TRBJ1-4, with TRBD1 matching 9 bases. This CDR3 has 18 residues. CDR1 and CDR2 from the germline V gene are SGHVS and FNYEAQ. The V gene end was trimmed by 5 bases and the J gene end by 2 bases; junction bases not matched to a gene: 12.

This clone was found many times. In DNA, the CDR3 is TGTGCCAGCAGCCGCAGTTTGGTGTACTATGGCTACACCTTC. Residues: CASSRSLVYYGYTF. The chain links TRBV5-6 to TRBJ1-2; D is ambiguous. V lost 4 bases to trimming and J lost 3 bases, with 13 bases between them. This CDR3 contains 14 residues. Germline loops: CDR1 SGHDT, CDR2 YYEEEE.

CDR3 nucleotide sequence: TGTGCCAGCAGCAACCGTGGGGGGATGAGGAATGAGCAGTTCTTC. Its protein is CASSNRGGMRNEQFF. The J gene is TRBJ2-1, the V gene TRBV7-2; D is possibly TRBD2 (6 bases). The V and J ends lost 5 bases and 7 bases respectively, with 18 bases between them. The CDR3 has 15 amino acids. CDR1 and CDR2 (germline): SGHTA, FQGNSA.

V usage is TRBV6-6 and J usage is TRBJ1-6; 7 bases are a match to TRBD1. Trimming at V came to 7 bases and at J to 9 bases, leaving 6 bases not matched to a gene. Germline assignment: CDR1 MNHNY and CDR2 SVGAGI (reference sequence). The CDR3 has 13 amino acids. DNA of the CDR3: TGTGCCAGCAATCCGGGACAGAGTTCACCCCTCCACTTT. Amino acid sequence: CASNPGQSSPLHF.

This rearrangement joins TRBV3-1 (or the pseudogene TRBV3-2) to TRBJ1-3; D uncertain. CDR1 and CDR2 (germline): LGHDT, YNNKEL (reference sequence). The V end was cut by 5 bases, the J end by 3 bases, with 8 bases between. The CDR3 has 13 amino acids. This chain's CDR3 is CASSEVLGNTIYF. The CDR3 DNA follows: TGTGCCAGCAGCGAGGTTCTTGGAAACACCATATATTTT.

The chain couples TRBV6-2 or TRBV6-3 to TRBJ2-3; the match to TRBD2 covers 12 bases. V lost 5 bases to trimming and J lost 11 bases; unmatched junction nucleotides: 8. CDR1 and CDR2 (germline): MNHEY, SVGEGT. The CDR3 covers 14 residues. This CDR3 reads CASSTSSGRGKQYF. CDR3 in DNA: TGTGCCAGCAGTACCTCTAGCGGGAGGGGTAAGCAGTATTTT.